Below are 28 T cell receptor beta chains sequenced from a single sample in a study of cytomegalovirus exposure and HLA in healthy donors. The data were produced by immunoSEQ multiplex PCR, yet TCRdb's version contains in-frame clones alone and is incomplete. The sample has under 250,000 clones; more than 75% are singletons. The sample consisted of PBMCs. Source of these receptors: a man in his late teens or twenties in good health and CMV-seropositive.

The chain has TRBV2 and TRBJ1-3, with 9 positions matching TRBD1. V dropped 7 bases and J dropped 3; count of bases not matched to a gene: 10. The CDR3 totals 16 residues. CDR1 and CDR2 (germline): SNHLY, FYNNEI. The CDR3 here is CASIGTGSKGGNTIYF. DNA of the CDR3: TGTGCCAGCATCGGGACAGGGTCCAAGGGTGGAAACACCATATATTTT.

The rearrangement links TRBV30 to TRBJ2-2; no clear D gene. Trimming took 0 bases from V and 4 from J, leaving 12 bases between them. This CDR3 is 15 amino acids long. The germline CDR1 and CDR2 sequences are GTSNPN and SVGIG (reference sequence). CDR3 nucleotides: TGTGCCTGGAGTGTCCTACAGATATTCACCGGGGAGCTGTTTTTT. Translating it yields CAWSVLQIFTGELFF.

The chain carries TRBV11-1 and TRBJ1-2; D is ambiguous. V lost 0 bases and J lost 4, with 6 bases in between. CDR1 and CDR2 (germline): SGHAT, FQDESV (reference sequence). This CDR3 is built from 13 residues. As DNA, the CDR3 is TGTGCCAGCAGCTTAGCGGAGGGCTATGGCTACACCTTC. This translates into CASSLAEGYGYTF.

V is TRBV29-1 and J is TRBJ2-3; a weak D match, TRBD2 (6 bases). Germline V lookup: CDR1 SQVTM, CDR2 ANQGSEA. Trimming stripped 2 bases from V and 3 bases from J, with 30 bases between. The CDR3 loop spans 20 amino acids. CDR3 protein: CSVENLGQLGLWGDTDTQYF. The CDR3 DNA reads as TGCAGCGTTGAAAATCTAGGACAACTAGGACTATGGGGGGATACAGATACGCAGTATTTT.

The CDR3 loop is CASSLDSTGRGEQYF. CDR3 in DNA: TGTGCCAGCAGCTTAGATTCGACAGGCCGTGGGGAGCAGTACTTC. The chain has TRBV7-2 and TRBJ2-7; tentative D call: TRBD1 (6 bases). CDR3 length: 15 residues. Trimming took 1 base from V and 7 from J, leaving 17 bases between them. Germline V lookup: CDR1 SGHTA, CDR2 FQGNSA.

This chain uses TRBV7-9 with TRBJ1-2; D possibly corresponds to TRBD1 (5 bases). Germline CDR1 reads SEHNR; CDR2 reads FQNEAQ (reference sequence). The V gene lost 2 bases and the J gene lost 0 bases, with 13 bases spanning the gap. CDR3 length equals 16 residues. CDR3 DNA: TGTGCCAGCAGCTTAAGTTCCGGGGCTTCTAACTATGGCTACACCTTC. It codes for CASSLSSGASNYGYTF.

The chain's CDR3 is CASSRGQSETQYF. The CDR3 DNA reads TGTGCCAGCAGCCGGGGGCAGTCAGAGACCCAGTACTTC. The gene calls are TRBV14 and TRBJ2-5; perhaps TRBD1 as D (6 bases). The CDR3 contains 13 residues. The V gene's germline CDR1 is SGHDN and CDR2 FVKESK. Trimming stripped 4 bases from V and 4 bases from J, with 10 bases between.

The chain combines TRBV29-1 with TRBJ2-1; D gene ambiguous. Germline-derived CDR1 and CDR2 are SQVTM and ANQGSEA. Trimming cost V 4 bases and J 0 bases, with 10 bases left between them. The CDR3 covers 14 residues. The CDR3 nucleotides read TGCAGCGTTGTCGCACAGCTCTCCTACAATGAGCAGTTCTTC. Residues: CSVVAQLSYNEQFF.

The J gene is TRBJ1-5, the V gene TRBV27; a possible D gene is TRBD1 (6 bases). The CDR3 runs to 14 residues. The germline V and J ends were trimmed by 3 bases and 7 bases, with 13 bases remaining between them. Germline CDR1 reads MNHEY; CDR2 reads SMNVEV (reference sequence). CDR3 DNA: TGTGCCAGCAGTTTCTCAGGGGTGGGACAGCCCCAGCATTTT. Translating gives CASSFSGVGQPQHF.

The chain is built from TRBV10-3 and TRBJ2-1; D gene uncertain. CDR1 and CDR2 (germline): ENHRY, SYGVKD. V was trimmed by 0 bases and J by 8 bases, leaving 5 bases between them. This CDR3 is built from 12 residues. The CDR3 region is CAISESKYEQFF. In DNA form, the CDR3 reads TGTGCCATCAGTGAGTCGAAATATGAGCAGTTCTTC.

The CDR3 sequence is CASSQVWAADTQYF. CDR3 sequence (DNA): TGTGCCAGCAGCCAAGTGTGGGCAGCCGATACGCAGTATTTT. The V call is TRBV14, the J call TRBJ2-3; D is undetermined. V was cut by 1 base and J by 6 bases, with 11 bases left in between. Germline-derived CDR1 and CDR2 are SGHDN and FVKESK. This CDR3 is 14 amino acids long.

This clone was seen only a few times. The V gene is TRBV11-2, the J gene TRBJ2-7; 7 nucleotides align to TRBD1. This CDR3 comprises 14 residues. J gave up 5 bases and V 5 bases, and 9 bases lay outside the gene matches. Germline CDR1 SGHAT, CDR2 FQNNGV. The CDR3: CASSTIQGRDEQYF. In DNA form, the CDR3 reads TGTGCCAGCAGCACAATACAGGGGCGGGACGAGCAGTACTTC.

This clone came up once. The V and J genes are TRBV13 and TRBJ2-3; tentative D call: TRBD2 (5 bases). This CDR3 spans 14 amino acids. V dropped 5 bases and J dropped 5 bases, with 14 bases sitting between them. From germline, CDR1 is PRHDT and CDR2 FYEKMQ (reference sequence). The CDR3 is CASSQLNRGDTQYF. The CDR3 coding sequence is TGTGCCAGCAGCCAGCTTAACCGGGGAGATACGCAGTATTTT. The full variable domain, completed using reference TRBV13 and TRBJ2-3, is AAGVIQSPRHLIKEKRETATLKCYPIPRHDTVYWYQQGPGQDPQFLISFYEKMQSDKGSIPDRFSAQQFSDYHSELNMSSLELGDSALYFCASSQLNRGDTQYFGPGTRLTVL.

The chain uses TRBV29-1 and TRBJ2-5, with a possible D match to TRBD2 (6 bases). With 0 bases removed from V and 5 bases from J, the gap between germline ends came to 10 bases. Germline V gene lookup returns CDR1 SQVTM and CDR2 ANQGSEA. This CDR3 comprises 13 residues. The CDR3 sequence is CSVEEEGRETQYF. CDR3 in DNA: TGCAGCGTTGAAGAGGAGGGGAGGGAGACCCAGTACTTC.

The chain is built from TRBV27 and TRBJ2-1; D might be TRBD2 (6 bases). This CDR3 comprises 14 residues. The V end was cut by 4 bases, the J end by 1 base, with 8 bases between. CDR1 MNHEY and CDR2 SMNVEV come from the germline V gene (reference sequence). In DNA, the CDR3 is TGTGCCAGCAGTTCGGGACTTTCCTACAATGAGCAGTTCTTC. Protein product: CASSSGLSYNEQFF.

This chain links TRBV30 with TRBJ1-5, with 8 nucleotides matching TRBD1. Per germline, CDR1 GTSNPN and CDR2 SVGIG (reference sequence). The CDR3 covers 14 residues. With V trimmed by 3 bases and J by 9 bases, 10 bases remained unmatched. Here the CDR3 DNA reads TGTGCCTGGAGAGCGACAGGGGAAAGCCGGCCCCAGCATTTT. It codes for CAWRATGESRPQHF.

This chain connects TRBV5-1 to TRBJ2-2; possible D gene TRBD1, 6 bases. The CDR3 covers 14 residues. V lost 4 bases and J lost 3, with 10 bases in between. Germline V gene sequence: CDR1 SGHRS, CDR2 YFSETQ. The CDR3 sequence is CASSGRTDTGELFF. The CDR3 bases are TGCGCCAGCAGCGGTCGGACAGACACCGGGGAGCTGTTTTTT.

The chain carries TRBV2 and TRBJ1-5; D unclear. The CDR3 totals 16 residues. CDR1 is SNHLY and CDR2 is FYNNEI in the germline V gene. Deletions cut 4 bases from V and 4 bases from J, with 17 bases between. In DNA form, the CDR3 reads TGTGCCAGCAGTGTCCGGATGTATTCGATTAATCAGCCCCAGCATTTT. Translated, it gives CASSVRMYSINQPQHF.

This sequence joins TRBV7-2 and TRBJ1-2; 8 bases align to TRBD1. Unmatched junction bases numbered 2, after V lost 1 base and J lost 7 bases. This CDR3 has 13 residues. Germline lookup yields CDR1 SGHTA and CDR2 FQGNSA. The CDR3 DNA follows: TGTGCCAGCAGCTTAGGACAGGGGACTGGCTACACCTTC. It translates to CASSLGQGTGYTF.

This CDR3 is CASGNRVNTEAFF. DNA of the CDR3: TGTGCCAGCGGCAACAGGGTGAACACTGAAGCTTTCTTT. This rearrangement joins TRBV2 to TRBJ1-1; perhaps TRBD1 as D (6 bases). The CDR3 is 13 residues long. Trimming pared 8 bases from V and 0 bases from J, leaving 10 bases between. CDR1 is SNHLY, CDR2 FYNNEI, per germline.

This clone was counted once. Other DNA sequences within the sample encode an identical CDR3. The chain recombines TRBV5-1 with TRBJ2-3, with D hard to call. V lost 0 bases and J 0 bases, leaving 5 bases between the germline ends. In germline, CDR1 is SGHRS, CDR2 YFSETQ. The CDR3 sequence is 14 residues long. CDR3 loop: CASSLGQSTDTQYF. The CDR3 DNA reads as TGCGCCAGCAGCTTGGGGCAAAGCACAGATACGCAGTATTTT.

The CDR3 DNA reads TGTGCCAGCAGCACTAGCGGGAGGAAAGATACGCAGTATTTT. Protein product: CASSTSGRKDTQYF. The chain links TRBV7-2 to TRBJ2-3; 12 bases line up with TRBD2. V shed 5 bases, J shed 5 bases, and the junction held 2 bases outside the gene matches. CDR1 and CDR2 from the germline V gene are SGHTA and FQGNSA. This CDR3 spans 14 amino acids.

The chain is built from TRBV4-3 and TRBJ1-5; D remains unclear. The CDR3 length is 13 residues. Germline CDR1 LGHNA, CDR2 YSLEER. The V end lost 1 base, the J end lost 7 bases, and 8 bases lay between the germline ends. This chain's CDR3 is CASSQGPRQPQHF. Written as DNA, the CDR3 is TGCGCCAGCAGCCAAGGGCCGAGGCAGCCCCAGCATTTT.

CDR3 loop: CASSLGGSTNEKLFF. Here the CDR3 DNA reads TGTGCCAGCAGCTTAGGGGGGTCGACTAATGAAAAACTGTTTTTT. The chain links TRBV7-9 to TRBJ1-4; D possibly corresponds to TRBD1 (5 bases). Between the trimmed V and J ends, which lost 1 base and 2 bases, there was a span of 8 bases. The CDR3 consists of 15 residues. Germline assignment: CDR1 SEHNR and CDR2 FQNEAQ (reference sequence). Using reference TRBV7-9 and TRBJ1-4 for the parts outside the CDR3, the full variable domain is DTGVSQNPRHKITKRGQNVTFRCDPISEHNRLYWYRQTLGQGPEFLTYFQNEAQLEKSRLLSDRFSAERPKGSFSTLEIQRTEQGDSAMYLCASSLGGSTNEKLFFGSGTQLSVL.

This rearrangement joins TRBV28 to TRBJ2-1; 8 bases line up with TRBD1. V dropped 2 bases and J dropped 3; count of bases not matched to a gene: 6. CDR1 and CDR2 from the germline V gene are MDHEN and SYDVKM. The CDR3 is made up of 16 amino acids. The CDR3 DNA sequence: TGTGCCAGCAGTTTAACAGGGGGAAAAGGCTACAATGAGCAGTTCTTC. Amino acid sequence: CASSLTGGKGYNEQFF.

V and J are TRBV29-1 and TRBJ2-5; 8 bases match TRBD1. CDR1 is SQVTM and CDR2 is ANQGSEA in the germline V gene. With 1 base clipped from V and 5 bases from J, the junction kept 12 bases outside the gene matches. The length of the CDR3 is 16 residues. Written as DNA, the CDR3 is TGCAGCGTTGAAGGTAGGGGGACAGGAATCATGGAGACCCAGTACTTC. It is translated as CSVEGRGTGIMETQYF.

This clone was seen a single time. The rearrangement uses TRBV4-3 and TRBJ1-1; 8 bases are a match to TRBD1. The CDR3 totals 14 residues. CDR1 and CDR2 from the germline V gene are LGHNA and YSLEER. V lost 5 bases and J lost 4; bases outside the gene matches: 6. CDR3 protein: CASSGQGRGTEAFF. The CDR3 DNA follows: TGCGCCAGCAGCGGACAGGGACGAGGCACTGAAGCTTTCTTT.

The V and J genes are TRBV29-1 and TRBJ1-2; 7 bases align to TRBD1. The V gene end was trimmed by 5 bases and the J gene end by 4 bases; junction bases not matched to a gene: 4. The CDR3 extends over 12 amino acids. The germline V gene encodes CDR1 SQVTM and CDR2 ANQGSEA. CDR3 nucleotides: TGCAGCGTTCAAAGGGGGCCCTATGGCTACACCTTC. Protein: CSVQRGPYGYTF.